This T cell receptor (beta chain) was sequenced during a study of cytomegalovirus exposure and HLA in healthy donors. Looked up from germline, CDR1 is GTSNPN and CDR2 is SVGIG (reference sequence). The V end lost 0 bases, the J end lost 0 bases, and 9 bases lay between the germline ends. CDR3 size: 14 residues. A word on this clone: Distinct nucleotide sequences in the sample also encode this CDR3.

Primers for the PCR totalled 60 Vbeta and 13 Jbeta. TCRdb's copy holds only in-frame clones and misses some; the assay was immunoSEQ multiplex PCR. The sample shows 130,000 to 150,000 clones, and 0.9% to 1% sits with its ten largest clones. The sequenced sample consisted of PBMCs. The gene calls are TRBV30 and TRBJ2-7; D is ambiguous. The clonotype was recovered from a male donor in good health and CMV-seronegative. The CDR3 DNA reads as TGTGCCTGGAGTGTACTCTCAGGCTCCTACGAGCAGTACTTC. Its translation is CAWSVLSGSYEQYF.